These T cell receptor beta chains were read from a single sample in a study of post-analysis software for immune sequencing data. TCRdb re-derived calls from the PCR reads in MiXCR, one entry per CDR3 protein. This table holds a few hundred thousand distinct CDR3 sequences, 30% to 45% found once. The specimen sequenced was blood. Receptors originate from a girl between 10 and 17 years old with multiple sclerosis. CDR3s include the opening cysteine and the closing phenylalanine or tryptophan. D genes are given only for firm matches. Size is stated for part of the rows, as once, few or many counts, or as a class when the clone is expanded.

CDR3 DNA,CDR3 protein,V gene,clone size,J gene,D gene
TGTGCCAGCAGTAAGCTGAGCGGGGCGAACACCGGGGAGCTGTTTTTT,CASSKLSGANTGELFF,TRBV27,few,TRBJ2-2,TRBD2
TGTGCCAGCTCACAAAGGCCTAGCGGGAGTTGGGATACGCAGTATTTT,CASSQRPSGSWDTQYF,TRBV18,NA,TRBJ2-3,TRBD2
TGTGCCAGCAGCGGAGACCGGGACAGCTACGAGCAGTACTTC,CASSGDRDSYEQYF,TRBV9,NA,TRBJ2-7,TRBD1
TGTGCCAGCAGTTTACAGGGCCCCGGGGAGCTGTTTTTT,CASSLQGPGELFF,TRBV12-3/TRBV12-4,NA,TRBJ2-2,NA
TGTGCCAGCAGCCTGAAGGGGTGCTGGAACACTGAAGCTTTCTTT,CASSLKGCWNTEAFF,TRBV12-3/TRBV12-4,NA,TRBJ1-1,NA
TGCAGTGCCCGAGGGGCCCAGGGTTCACCCCCCCACTTT,CSARGAQGSPPHF,TRBV20-1,few,TRBJ1-6,NA
TGTGCCAGCAGCTTGCGGGGGGCGAACACCGGGGAGCTGTTTTTT,CASSLRGANTGELFF,TRBV5-6,NA,TRBJ2-2,TRBD2
TGTGCCAGCAGCTCGCCAGGAGAACAAAACATTCAGTACTTC,CASSSPGEQNIQYF,TRBV11-2,many,TRBJ2-4,NA
TGTGCCAGCGGAGACGAGCAGTACTTC,CASGDEQYF,TRBV7-2,NA,TRBJ2-7,NA
TGCGCCAGCAGCCTGCGACTAGCGGGGGTGCGCGAGCAGTTCTTC,CASSLRLAGVREQFF,TRBV5-1,many,TRBJ2-1,TRBD2
TGTGCCACCAGCAGAGAAAAGGGTACAGGCACAGATACGCAGTATTTT,CATSREKGTGTDTQYF,TRBV15,NA,TRBJ2-3,NA
TGTGCCAGCAGCCCCGGGAGAGGTTCAGATACGCAGTATTTT,CASSPGRGSDTQYF,TRBV7-3,NA,TRBJ2-3,NA
TGCAGTGGGCGGGAGGGCACAGATACGCAGTATTTT,CSGREGTDTQYF,TRBV20-1,many,TRBJ2-3,TRBD2
TGTGCCAGCAGCGCGAGCCCCTACACCGGGGAGCTGTTTTTT,CASSASPYTGELFF,TRBV7-2,few,TRBJ2-2,NA
TGTGCCAGCAGCTATATTCCACGACTAGCGGGAATCAATGAGCAGTTCTTC,CASSYIPRLAGINEQFF,TRBV7-2,NA,TRBJ2-1,TRBD2
TGTGCCAGCAGCTTCTCGGGGGGGGGCACCGGGGAGCTGTTTTTT,CASSFSGGGTGELFF,TRBV7-2,few,TRBJ2-2,TRBD2
TGTGCCAGCAGCGAAGACAGTTTCACCGGGGAGCTGTTTTTT,CASSEDSFTGELFF,TRBV3-1,few,TRBJ2-2,NA
TGCAGTGCTAGAGTGGCCACCCACGAGCAGTACTTC,CSARVATHEQYF,TRBV20-1,NA,TRBJ2-7,NA
TGCAGTGCAGACGGCGCGGCGGGAGGGCTCTCCTATGAGACCCAGTACTTC,CSADGAAGGLSYETQYF,TRBV20-1,many,TRBJ2-5,TRBD2
TGTGCCACCGCCGGACTAGCGGGAGAGACAGATACGCAGTATTTT,CATAGLAGETDTQYF,TRBV6-1,NA,TRBJ2-3,TRBD2
TGTGCCAGCAGCCCCCGGACAGGGGACACTGAAGCTTTCTTT,CASSPRTGDTEAFF,TRBV11-2,NA,TRBJ1-1,TRBD1
TGCGCCAGCAGCTTGGAGGCAGCGATCACAGATACGCAGTATTTT,CASSLEAAITDTQYF,TRBV5-1,many,TRBJ2-3,NA
TGTGCCAGCAGCGTAGCTGGGAACACCGGGGAGCTGTTTTTT,CASSVAGNTGELFF,TRBV9,few,TRBJ2-2,NA
TGTGCCAGCAGCCAGGAGGGACAGGGGGCTGGTGAGCAGTTCTTC,CASSQEGQGAGEQFF,TRBV14,few,TRBJ2-1,TRBD1
TGCAGCGCCGGGTGGGACGGCGAGCAGTACTTC,CSAGWDGEQYF,TRBV29-1,many,TRBJ2-7,NA
TGTGCCAGCAGCTTAGCTAGCGGGAGGGGTAATGAGCAGTTCTTC,CASSLASGRGNEQFF,TRBV11-3,many,TRBJ2-1,TRBD2
TGTGCCAGCAGCCCCCTCGGGCCCGGGGAGCTGTTTTTT,CASSPLGPGELFF,TRBV6-6,once,TRBJ2-2,NA
TGCAGCGTTGGACAGAGGATTGGCTACACCTTC,CSVGQRIGYTF,TRBV29-1,many,TRBJ1-2,NA
TGCAGCGTTATCGGGGCGGGCACTGAAGCTTTCTTT,CSVIGAGTEAFF,TRBV29-1,many,TRBJ1-1,NA
TGTGCCAGCAGACGAGAGGTCTCCTACAATGAGCAGTTCTTC,CASRREVSYNEQFF,TRBV6-2/TRBV6-3,many,TRBJ2-1,NA
TGTGCCAGCAGCAAATGGGGCAGGGGGGATTCACCCCTCCACTTT,CASSKWGRGDSPLHF,TRBV3-1,many,TRBJ1-6,TRBD1
TGTGCCAGCAGTTTTGGACAGGACTATGGCTACACCTTC,CASSFGQDYGYTF,TRBV28,many,TRBJ1-2,TRBD1
TGTGCCAGCAGCTATGTGGCGGCTAGCGGCGAGCAGTACTTC,CASSYVAASGEQYF,TRBV7-2,NA,TRBJ2-7,TRBD2
TGCGCCAGCAGCCAAGAAGGTTGGGAAGACACAGATACGCAGTATTTT,CASSQEGWEDTDTQYF,TRBV4-1,NA,TRBJ2-3,NA
TGTGCCAGCAGCACCCGGGACAAGGGGGATGGCTACACCTTC,CASSTRDKGDGYTF,TRBV14,NA,TRBJ1-2,NA
TGTGCCAGCAGCTTAACGGGGCCAGATACGCAGTATTTT,CASSLTGPDTQYF,TRBV7-3,NA,TRBJ2-3,NA
TGTGCCAGCGCCTTGAGTCGGGGCAATCAGCCCCAGCATTTT,CASALSRGNQPQHF,TRBV6-5,many,TRBJ1-5,NA
TGTGCCAGCAGCTATGGGGGTAGCTCGGTCGAGACCCAGCATTTT,CASSYGGSSVETQHF,TRBV7-9,NA,TRBJ1-5,NA
TGTGCCAGCAGCCAAGGAATCGGGGCACCTAATTCACCCCTCCACTTT,CASSQGIGAPNSPLHF,TRBV3-1,NA,TRBJ1-6,NA
TGCAGCGTTCTCAGCGGGAGGGCAGATACGCAGTATTTT,CSVLSGRADTQYF,TRBV29-1,many,TRBJ2-3,TRBD2
TGCGCCAGCAGCCAAGCTAGCGGGGGGCAGGAATGGGAGCAGTTCTTC,CASSQASGGQEWEQFF,TRBV4-1,NA,TRBJ2-1,TRBD2
TGTGCCAGCAGTGAATGGGGGAGCACAGATACGCAGTATTTT,CASSEWGSTDTQYF,TRBV6-1,few,TRBJ2-3,NA